This T cell receptor (beta chain) was sequenced for a study of T cells in Graves' hyperthyroidism and ophthalmopathy. Researchers amplified the TCR beta CDR3 regions from RNA transcripts. First-round RT-PCR targeting the TCR CDR3 was performed with the HTBI primer set. TCRdb re-called the multiplex PCR reads with MiXCR, one entry per CDR3 protein. This sample has approximately 330,000 distinct CDR3 sequences, with roughly 21% found just once. The study's findings and limits: Most clonotypes that expanded in the thyroid above 0.001 also showed up in blood.

Stable hyperthyroidism: no ophthalmopathy progression over 18 months of follow-up. Diagnosis relied on clinical symptoms, serum thyroxine and TRAb, thyroid ultrasound and orbital computed tomography. This clonotype came up many times. Its specificity is unknown. The CDR3 runs 14 residues. The germline V gene has CDR1 DFQATT and CDR2 SNEGSKA (reference sequence). Trimming removed 4 bases from V and 2 bases from J; junction bases left unmatched: 6. The chain uses TRBV20-1 and TRBJ2-5; TRBD1 agrees at 8 bases. Sequenced input: blood. This TCR came from a woman in her 50s with Graves' hyperthyroidism. The CDR3 DNA reads TGCAGTGCTACCCGGGACAGGCTACAAGAGACCCAGTACTTC. Its translation: CSATRDRLQETQYF.